This is a list of T cell receptor beta chains from one sample in a study of shared clonotypes between healthy human individuals. Some clones are missing from TCRdb's copy, which holds only in-frame ones; the method was immunoSEQ multiplex PCR. This table has approximately 2.1 million clones, 80% to 95% appearing once. The sequenced sample consisted of naive CD4+ T cells from PBMCs. Receptors originate from a man between 18 and 35 years old in good health. Some clones in this sample may be carry-over from other donors' samples. Both conserved end residues are part of each CDR3. Each record gives: clone size, CDR3 length, J gene, D gene, V gene, CDR3 DNA, CDR3 protein. D genes are given only for firm matches. Size values are once, few and many counts, or a class for expanded clones, and some rows have none.

clone_size: NA
cdr3_length: 14
j_call: TRBJ2-1
d_call: NA
v_call: TRBV2
cdr3_nt: TGTGCCAGCAGTATCTCCCGGGTCCCCCACGAGCAGTTCTTC
cdr3_aa: CASSISRVPHEQFF

clone_size: NA
cdr3_length: 15
j_call: TRBJ2-7
d_call: TRBD2
v_call: TRBV19
cdr3_nt: TGTGCCAGTAGTACCATAGCGGGAGGGCCCTACGAGCAGTACTTC
cdr3_aa: CASSTIAGGPYEQYF

clone_size: NA
cdr3_length: 16
j_call: TRBJ2-6
d_call: NA
v_call: TRBV19
cdr3_nt: TGTGCCAGTAGTACCTATTTACGATCTGGGGCCAACGTCCTGACTTTC
cdr3_aa: CASSTYLRSGANVLTF

clone_size: NA
cdr3_length: 15
j_call: TRBJ2-7
d_call: NA
v_call: TRBV7-8
cdr3_nt: TGTGCCAGCAGCACATTTGCGGGACTCCTCTACGAGCAGTACTTC
cdr3_aa: CASSTFAGLLYEQYF

clone_size: NA
cdr3_length: 13
j_call: TRBJ1-1
d_call: NA
v_call: TRBV29-1
cdr3_nt: TGCAGCTGGGGCCGAATTATGAACACTGAAGCTTTCTTT
cdr3_aa: CSWGRIMNTEAFF

clone_size: NA
cdr3_length: 14
j_call: TRBJ2-1
d_call: TRBD2
v_call: TRBV30
cdr3_nt: TGTGCCTGGAAACCGACTAGCCTTCACAATGAGCAGTTCTTC
cdr3_aa: CAWKPTSLHNEQFF

clone_size: NA
cdr3_length: 16
j_call: TRBJ1-5
d_call: TRBD1
v_call: TRBV27
cdr3_nt: TGTGCCAGCAGTTTAATTGGGACAGGTTACAATCAGCCCCAGCATTTT
cdr3_aa: CASSLIGTGYNQPQHF

clone_size: once
cdr3_length: 13
j_call: TRBJ1-1
d_call: NA
v_call: TRBV28
cdr3_nt: TGTGCCAGCAGTATCCGAGGGTCCACTGAAGCTTTCTTT
cdr3_aa: CASSIRGSTEAFF

clone_size: NA
cdr3_length: 16
j_call: TRBJ1-1
d_call: NA
v_call: TRBV5-1
cdr3_nt: TGCGCCAGCAGCTTGGCCAGAGGGGGGTTGAACACTGAAGCTTTCTTT
cdr3_aa: CASSLARGGLNTEAFF

clone_size: NA
cdr3_length: 13
j_call: TRBJ2-3
d_call: NA
v_call: TRBV7-2
cdr3_nt: TGTGCCAGCAGCGCCCCAGTTGAGTATACGCAGTATTTT
cdr3_aa: CASSAPVEYTQYF

clone_size: once
cdr3_length: 15
j_call: TRBJ2-5
d_call: NA
v_call: TRBV7-2
cdr3_nt: TGTGCCAGCAGCCCGGAATGGCCTCGGTCAGAGACCCAGTACTTC
cdr3_aa: CASSPEWPRSETQYF

clone_size: NA
cdr3_length: 14
j_call: TRBJ1-1
d_call: TRBD1
v_call: TRBV5-1
cdr3_nt: TGCGCCAGCAGCGATTCTACAGGGGGCACTGAAGCTTTCTTT
cdr3_aa: CASSDSTGGTEAFF

clone_size: NA
cdr3_length: 12
j_call: TRBJ1-1
d_call: NA
v_call: TRBV28
cdr3_nt: TGTGCCAGCAGTCCCCGCCGGACTGAAGCTTTCTTT
cdr3_aa: CASSPRRTEAFF

clone_size: NA
cdr3_length: 13
j_call: TRBJ2-6
d_call: NA
v_call: TRBV6-5
cdr3_nt: TGTGCCAGCAGTCAAAGTCGGGCCAACGTCCTGACTTTC
cdr3_aa: CASSQSRANVLTF

clone_size: NA
cdr3_length: 14
j_call: TRBJ2-7
d_call: TRBD2
v_call: TRBV5-1
cdr3_nt: TGCGCCAGCAGCAACCCGGGGGGCTCCTACGAGCAGTACTTC
cdr3_aa: CASSNPGGSYEQYF

clone_size: NA
cdr3_length: 16
j_call: TRBJ1-4
d_call: NA
v_call: TRBV21-1
cdr3_nt: TGTGCCAGCAGCAAATGGGAGGGGGCGTTAGGAGAAAAACTGTTTTTT
cdr3_aa: CASSKWEGALGEKLFF

clone_size: NA
cdr3_length: 14
j_call: TRBJ1-2
d_call: NA
v_call: TRBV19
cdr3_nt: TGTGCCAGTAGTCTTACAGGGATAAGCTATGGCTACACCTTC
cdr3_aa: CASSLTGISYGYTF

clone_size: NA
cdr3_length: 14
j_call: TRBJ2-7
d_call: NA
v_call: TRBV5-1
cdr3_nt: TGCGCCAGCAGCTTGGACAGGGTGCTCTACGAGCAGTACTTC
cdr3_aa: CASSLDRVLYEQYF

clone_size: NA
cdr3_length: 13
j_call: TRBJ2-7
d_call: TRBD2
v_call: TRBV6-5
cdr3_nt: TGTGCCAGCAGTTTGGGCCTAGCGGGTCTTCAGTACTTC
cdr3_aa: CASSLGLAGLQYF

clone_size: NA
cdr3_length: 15
j_call: TRBJ2-5
d_call: TRBD1
v_call: TRBV6-6
cdr3_nt: TGTGCCAGCAGCCCCTCGACAGGGCCGGGTGAGACCCAGTACTTC
cdr3_aa: CASSPSTGPGETQYF

clone_size: few
cdr3_length: 14
j_call: TRBJ1-1
d_call: NA
v_call: TRBV5-1
cdr3_nt: TGCGCCAGCAGCTTGGAGAGGGGAAACACTGAAGCTTTCTTT
cdr3_aa: CASSLERGNTEAFF

clone_size: NA
cdr3_length: 15
j_call: TRBJ2-1
d_call: TRBD1
v_call: TRBV4-1
cdr3_nt: TGCGCCAGCAGCCAGCCGGGACAGGGGTACAATGAGCAGTTCTTC
cdr3_aa: CASSQPGQGYNEQFF

clone_size: NA
cdr3_length: 16
j_call: TRBJ2-5
d_call: TRBD2
v_call: TRBV5-1
cdr3_nt: TGCGCCAGCAGCCTCCTAGGGGAGCGGGATCAGGAGACCCAGTACTTC
cdr3_aa: CASSLLGERDQETQYF

clone_size: NA
cdr3_length: 14
j_call: TRBJ1-2
d_call: TRBD1
v_call: TRBV5-1
cdr3_nt: TGCGCCAGCAGCCCCAATGACAGGGTGTCTGGCTACACCTTC
cdr3_aa: CASSPNDRVSGYTF

clone_size: NA
cdr3_length: 14
j_call: TRBJ2-2
d_call: NA
v_call: TRBV18
cdr3_nt: TGTGCCAGCTCACCAGGGTTCAACACCGGGGAGCTGTTTTTT
cdr3_aa: CASSPGFNTGELFF

clone_size: once
cdr3_length: 14
j_call: TRBJ2-5
d_call: NA
v_call: TRBV7-7
cdr3_nt: TGTGCCAGCAGCTTAGGTCTTAGCTCCGAGACCCAGTACTTC
cdr3_aa: CASSLGLSSETQYF

clone_size: NA
cdr3_length: 14
j_call: TRBJ2-1
d_call: NA
v_call: TRBV28
cdr3_nt: TGTGCCAGCAGTCCCGGATCCCTCGACCGCGGGGAGTTCTTC
cdr3_aa: CASSPGSLDRGEFF

clone_size: NA
cdr3_length: 14
j_call: TRBJ1-5
d_call: TRBD1
v_call: TRBV28
cdr3_nt: TGTGCCAGCAGTTCGAGACAGGGCTTTCAGCCCCAGCATTTT
cdr3_aa: CASSSRQGFQPQHF

clone_size: NA
cdr3_length: 11
j_call: TRBJ2-5
d_call: NA
v_call: TRBV2
cdr3_nt: TGTGCCAGCAGTGCTGGGGAGACCCAGTACTTC
cdr3_aa: CASSAGETQYF

clone_size: NA
cdr3_length: 14
j_call: TRBJ1-4
d_call: NA
v_call: TRBV5-1
cdr3_nt: TGCGCCAGCAGCTTGGGCAGGGAGATTGAAAAACTGTTTTTT
cdr3_aa: CASSLGREIEKLFF

clone_size: NA
cdr3_length: 16
j_call: TRBJ1-1
d_call: TRBD1
v_call: TRBV4-1
cdr3_nt: TGCGCCAGCAGCAAACAGGGGGCGTCCGTCGACACTGAAGCTTTCTTT
cdr3_aa: CASSKQGASVDTEAFF

clone_size: NA
cdr3_length: 16
j_call: TRBJ2-7
d_call: TRBD1
v_call: TRBV10-3
cdr3_nt: TGTGCCATCAGTGCAGTACCGGGACAGGGGCCCTACGAGCAGTACTTC
cdr3_aa: CAISAVPGQGPYEQYF

clone_size: NA
cdr3_length: 15
j_call: TRBJ2-1
d_call: TRBD2
v_call: TRBV5-1
cdr3_nt: TGCGCCAGCAGGAGGGGGACTAGCGAGTACAATGAGCAGTTCTTC
cdr3_aa: CASRRGTSEYNEQFF

clone_size: NA
cdr3_length: 15
j_call: TRBJ1-2
d_call: TRBD1
v_call: TRBV6-6
cdr3_nt: TGTGCCAGCAGTCCAGCGGACAGGCTGATCGGTGGCTACACCTTC
cdr3_aa: CASSPADRLIGGYTF

clone_size: NA
cdr3_length: 16
j_call: TRBJ2-1
d_call: NA
v_call: TRBV5-6
cdr3_nt: TGTGCCAGCAGCTTGGTAGGGGGGACAGCACGCAATGAGCAGTTCTTC
cdr3_aa: CASSLVGGTARNEQFF

clone_size: NA
cdr3_length: 12
j_call: TRBJ2-1
d_call: NA
v_call: TRBV30
cdr3_nt: TGTGCCTGGAGTGATTTGGACAATGAGCAGTTCTTC
cdr3_aa: CAWSDLDNEQFF

clone_size: NA
cdr3_length: 17
j_call: TRBJ1-4
d_call: NA
v_call: TRBV28
cdr3_nt: TGTGCCAGCAGTTTGGGCGGCGCCGGCAGACCTAATGAAAAACTGTTTTTT
cdr3_aa: CASSLGGAGRPNEKLFF

clone_size: once
cdr3_length: 16
j_call: TRBJ2-3
d_call: NA
v_call: TRBV14
cdr3_nt: TGTGCCAGCACGCCGGGGACCCTAGGGCCCCCAGATACGCAGTATTTT
cdr3_aa: CASTPGTLGPPDTQYF

clone_size: NA
cdr3_length: 14
j_call: TRBJ2-2
d_call: NA
v_call: TRBV6-6
cdr3_nt: TGTGCCAGCAGGGTAGGGGAATTGGACGGGGAGCTGTTTTTT
cdr3_aa: CASRVGELDGELFF

clone_size: NA
cdr3_length: 15
j_call: TRBJ2-1
d_call: TRBD2
v_call: TRBV4-1
cdr3_nt: TGCGCCAGCAGGGATCCGGCTAGCGGAAACTATGAGCAGTTCTTC
cdr3_aa: CASRDPASGNYEQFF

clone_size: NA
cdr3_length: 12
j_call: TRBJ2-2
d_call: NA
v_call: TRBV28
cdr3_nt: TGTGCCAGCAGTTTGACACAAAGGGAGCTGTTTTTT
cdr3_aa: CASSLTQRELFF

clone_size: NA
cdr3_length: 14
j_call: TRBJ2-7
d_call: TRBD1
v_call: TRBV18
cdr3_nt: TGTGCCAGCTCCACGGGACAGGGGGCCAACGAGCAGTACTTC
cdr3_aa: CASSTGQGANEQYF